Each of the 27 T cell receptor beta chains below was sequenced from the same sample in a study of blood T cell repertoires in COVID-19. Measured with immunoSEQ multiplex PCR; TCRdb has only the in-frame clones, and not every one. The profile shows about 75,000 clones, more than 65% of them singletons. Sequencing was carried out using peripheral blood. The receptors were gathered from a woman of 80 years or more with active or convalescent COVID-19.

The chain is built from TRBV19 and TRBJ1-2; D not certain. Deletions cut 0 bases from V and 1 base from J, with 12 bases between. The CDR3 sequence is 16 residues long. Germline V gene lookup returns CDR1 LNHDA and CDR2 SQIVND (reference sequence). The CDR3: CASSIDPGRLNYGYTF. In DNA form, the CDR3 reads TGTGCCAGTAGTATAGATCCGGGAAGGCTTAACTATGGCTACACCTTC.

The chain joins TRBV28 to TRBJ1-2; 9 positions match TRBD1. CDR1 and CDR2 (germline): MDHEN, SYDVKM. CDR3 length: 13 amino acids. V was clipped by 6 bases and J by 6 bases; unmatched bases: 5. This chain's CDR3 is CASSSRTGDGYTF. The CDR3 DNA is TGTGCCAGCAGCAGCCGGACAGGGGATGGCTACACCTTC.

This chain connects TRBV3-1 (or the pseudogene TRBV3-2) to TRBJ1-6; D is ambiguous. The CDR3 totals 11 residues. V lost 4 bases and J lost 13, with 8 bases in between. The germline V gene encodes CDR1 LGHDT and CDR2 YNNKEL (reference sequence). The DNA of the CDR3 is TGTGCCAGCAGCCTTTTTGGCCCCCTCCACTTT. As protein: CASSLFGPLHF.

The V call is TRBV7-3, the J call TRBJ2-5, with 12 bases lining up with TRBD2. Trimming at V came to 5 bases and at J to 5 bases, leaving 9 bases not matched to a gene. The CDR3 is 16 residues long. The V gene's germline CDR1 is SGHTA and CDR2 FQGTGA. CDR3 in DNA: TGTGCCAGCAGCCCACAGGGTACTAGCGGGGGGGAGACCCAGTACTTC. This codes for CASSPQGTSGGETQYF. The variable domain in full, completed from reference TRBV7-3 and TRBJ2-5, reads GAGVSQTPSNKVTEKGKYVELRCDPISGHTALYWYRQSLGQGPEFLIYFQGTGAADDSGLPNDRFFAVRPEGSVSTLKIQRTERGDSAVYLCASSPQGTSGGETQYFGPGTRLLVL.

The chain recombines TRBV27 with TRBJ2-1; D gene ambiguous. This CDR3 has 13 residues. Looked up from germline, CDR1 is MNHEY and CDR2 is SMNVEV (reference sequence). V was trimmed by 5 bases and J by 6 bases, leaving 11 bases between them. The CDR3 reads CASSTEIANEQFF. Written as DNA, the CDR3 is TGTGCCAGCAGTACCGAGATAGCCAATGAGCAGTTCTTC.

V gene TRBV15 combines with J gene TRBJ2-1; 9 nucleotides match TRBD1. The length of the CDR3 is 14 residues. The germline V gene encodes CDR1 LNHNV and CDR2 YYDKDF (reference sequence). Losses at the gene ends were 3 bases for V and 5 bases for J; bases not matched to a gene: 2. The CDR3 DNA reads as TGTGCCACCAGCAGGGACAGGGGACACAATGAGCAGTTCTTC. Translation: CATSRDRGHNEQFF.

J is TRBJ1-1 and V is TRBV15; a possible D gene is TRBD1 (5 bases). This CDR3 is 17 amino acids long. Germline CDR1 and CDR2: LNHNV and YYDKDF (reference sequence). The ends were cut back, 3 bases at V and 0 bases at J, with 17 bases in the middle. This CDR3 is CATSRSRGRTMNTEAFF. The CDR3 DNA follows: TGTGCCACCAGCAGGAGTAGGGGCCGAACTATGAACACTGAAGCTTTCTTT.

This clone was seen only a few times. V usage is TRBV7-9 and J usage is TRBJ1-5; D uncertain. The germline gives CDR1 SEHNR, CDR2 FQNEAQ (reference sequence). The germline V and J ends were trimmed by 1 base and 0 bases, with 7 bases remaining between them. The CDR3 consists of 15 residues. The CDR3 region has the DNA TGTGCCAGCAGCTTAGGCAGTTATAGCAATCAGCCCCAGCATTTT. This translates into CASSLGSYSNQPQHF.

This rearrangement joins TRBV2 to TRBJ2-7; 8 positions match TRBD1. The CDR3 contains 11 residues. The J segment lost 4 bases and the V segment lost 10 bases, leaving 3 bases of the junction unmatched. From germline, CDR1 is SNHLY and CDR2 FYNNEI. This CDR3 reads CAIRQGYEQYF. The DNA for the CDR3 is TGTGCCATTCGACAGGGGTACGAGCAGTACTTC.

The J gene is TRBJ2-6, the V gene TRBV2; tentative D call: TRBD2 (6 bases). The CDR3 is made up of 16 amino acids. Germline lookup yields CDR1 SNHLY and CDR2 FYNNEI. V lost 2 bases, J lost 0 bases, and 8 bases lay in between. CDR3 protein: CASSELGGSGANVLTF. The CDR3 bases are TGTGCCAGCAGTGAATTGGGGGGCTCTGGGGCCAACGTCCTGACTTTC.

The chain carries TRBV23-1 and TRBJ1-6, with 7 positions matching TRBD1. TRBV23-1 is reported as an ORF; its role is uncertain. The CDR3 extends over 16 amino acids. Unmatched junction bases numbered 4, after V lost 1 base and J lost 4 bases. The CDR3 coding sequence is TGCGCCAGCAGTCAATTTATACAGGGGTATAATTCACCCCTCCACTTT. Translated, it gives CASSQFIQGYNSPLHF.

This chain joins TRBV18 and TRBJ1-5; D might be TRBD1 (6 bases). The CDR3 contains 13 residues. Germline V gene lookup returns CDR1 KGHSH and CDR2 LQKENI. V lost 6 bases to trimming and J lost 3 bases, with 9 bases between them. CDR3 amino acids: CASSRQDNQPQHF. The CDR3 coding sequence is TGTGCCAGCTCCCGACAGGACAATCAGCCCCAGCATTTT. Combining the CDR3 with reference TRBV18 and TRBJ1-5 gives the whole variable domain NAGVMQNPRHLVRRRGQEARLRCSPMKGHSHVYWYRQLPEEGLKFMVYLQKENIIDESGMPKERFSAEFPKEGPSILRIQQVVRGDSAAYFCASSRQDNQPQHFGDGTRLSIL.

V gene TRBV28 combines with J gene TRBJ2-7; 9 bases agree with TRBD1. The ends lost 6 bases at V and 2 bases at J; junction bases unmatched: 2. The CDR3 runs to 13 residues. Germline-derived CDR1 and CDR2 are MDHEN and SYDVKM. The CDR3 loop reads CASRTGGTYEQYF. The DNA of the CDR3 is TGTGCCAGCAGGACAGGGGGAACCTACGAGCAGTACTTC.

The V gene is TRBV7-5, the J gene TRBJ1-6; TRBD1 is the table's D call, not checked against the DNA. TRBV7-5 is deemed a pseudogene. CDR3 length: 20 residues. This CDR3 reads CARSLVRDRGLCSYNSPLHF. The CDR3 DNA follows: TGTGCCAGAAGCTTAGTTCGGGACAGGGGCCTATGCTCCTATAATTCACCCCTCCACTTT.

V is TRBV29-1 and J is TRBJ2-7; TRBD1 aligns across 11 bases. Germline CDR1 is SQVTM and CDR2 is ANQGSEA. The CDR3 sequence is 15 residues long. The trim removed 4 bases at V and 5 bases at J, leaving 10 bases unmatched. The CDR3 sequence is CSVARGQGGLNEQYF. The CDR3 nucleotides read TGCAGCGTTGCTAGGGGACAGGGGGGACTCAACGAGCAGTACTTC.

The rearrangement uses TRBV11-3 and TRBJ1-1, with TRBD1 as a possible D gene (6 bases). The CDR3 sequence is 12 residues long. V dropped 5 bases and J dropped 7 bases, with 11 bases sitting between them. Germline V gene sequence: CDR1 SGHNT, CDR2 YENEEA. The CDR3 DNA is TGTGCCAGCAGCCCGGGACACGGTGAAGCTTTCTTT. Amino acid sequence: CASSPGHGEAFF.

By sample share, this clone is medium-sized. V and J are TRBV28 and TRBJ2-4; maybe TRBD2 (5 bases). In germline, CDR1 is MDHEN, CDR2 SYDVKM. The CDR3 has 15 amino acids. The V end lost 3 bases, the J end lost 1 base, and 10 bases lay between the germline ends. CDR3 in DNA: TGTGCCAGCAGTTTGCGGGTCGTCGCCAAAAACATTCAGTACTTC. Protein: CASSLRVVAKNIQYF.

The gene calls are TRBV6-2 or TRBV6-3 and TRBJ1-5; D is possibly TRBD1 (5 bases). Per the germline V gene, CDR1 is MNHEY and CDR2 is SVGEGT. The V and J ends lost 6 bases and 6 bases respectively, with 18 bases between them. The CDR3 length is 15 residues. The CDR3 nucleotides are TGTGCCAGCAGCCGACCGGGACTCCTCAGTCAGCCCCAGCATTTT. Amino acids: CASSRPGLLSQPQHF.

The rearrangement joins TRBV11-3 to TRBJ2-1, with 8 bases fitting TRBD1. The V gene end was trimmed by 5 bases and the J gene end by 1 base; junction bases not matched to a gene: 4. The germline V gene encodes CDR1 SGHNT and CDR2 YENEEA. The CDR3 spans 15 residues. The CDR3 nucleotides read TGTGCCAGCAGCCTCGACAGGGGTTCCTACAATGAGCAGTTCTTC. This gives the protein CASSLDRGSYNEQFF.

The chain recombines TRBV15 with TRBJ2-2; tentative D call: TRBD1 (5 bases). CDR1 and CDR2 (germline): LNHNV, YYDKDF (reference sequence). The CDR3 spans 14 residues. The V and J ends lost 8 bases and 1 base respectively, with 11 bases between them. The CDR3 spells CATRLGQNTGELFF. For the CDR3, the DNA is TGTGCCACCCGTTTAGGACAGAACACCGGGGAGCTGTTTTTT.

The chain carries TRBV12-5 and TRBJ1-1, with D perhaps matching TRBD1 (6 bases). Germline CDR1 is LGHNT and CDR2 is FRNRAP. Deletions cut 3 bases from V and 7 bases from J, with 33 bases between. CDR3 length: 20 residues. The CDR3 protein is CASGFSTHRDFPVRVLEAFF. The CDR3 region has the DNA TGTGCTAGTGGTTTTTCGACCCACAGGGATTTTCCGGTTAGGGTTCTTGAAGCTTTCTTT.

The V gene is TRBV19, the J gene TRBJ1-2; perhaps TRBD1 as D (5 bases). This CDR3 is 16 amino acids long. The germline V and J ends were trimmed by 5 bases and 2 bases, with 18 bases remaining between them. From germline, CDR1 is LNHDA and CDR2 SQIVND (reference sequence). CDR3 residues: CASSPSRGRINYGYTF. As DNA, the CDR3 is TGTGCCAGTAGTCCTTCTAGGGGCAGAATAAACTATGGCTACACCTTC.

This rearrangement joins TRBV29-1 to TRBJ1-5; the D is unclear. The CDR3 contains 13 residues. The V end was cut by 8 bases, the J end by 7 bases, with 18 bases between. CDR1 is SQVTM, CDR2 ANQGSEA, per germline. Written as DNA, the CDR3 is TGCAGCTTTTCACCGGGTAAGGAACAGCCCCAGCATTTT. This gives the protein CSFSPGKEQPQHF. Filled out from reference TRBV29-1 and TRBJ1-5, the complete variable domain reads SAVISQKPSRDICQRGTSLTIQCQVDSQVTMMFWYRQQPGQSLTLIATANQGSEATYESGFVIDKFPISRPNLTFSTLTVSNMSPEDSSIYLCSFSPGKEQPQHFGDGTRLSIL.

CDR3 in DNA: TGTGCCAGCAGTGTGGGTAGCGGGCCGCCCTACGAGCAGTACTTC. This encodes CASSVGSGPPYEQYF. The chain recombines TRBV2 with TRBJ2-7; TRBD2 matches 7 bases. The CDR3 loop spans 15 amino acids. Germline CDR1 SNHLY, CDR2 FYNNEI. The ends lost 4 bases at V and 2 bases at J; junction bases unmatched: 8.

The chain has TRBV5-6 and TRBJ1-3; 9 positions match TRBD1. V was clipped by 5 bases and J by 4 bases; unmatched bases: 7. CDR3 length equals 15 residues. In germline, CDR1 is SGHDT, CDR2 YYEEEE. The CDR3: CASSPDRGVGNTIYF. As DNA, the CDR3 is TGTGCCAGCAGTCCGGACAGGGGCGTAGGAAACACCATATATTTT.

The chain links TRBV2 to TRBJ2-2; 9 bases are shared with TRBD1. The V and J ends lost 6 bases and 2 bases, in that order; junction bases with no gene match: 10. Germline CDR1 is SNHLY and CDR2 is FYNNEI. The CDR3 contains 17 residues. CDR3 nucleotide sequence: TGTGCCAGCAGAGGGACAGGGCGTTGGAGAAACACCGGGGAGCTGTTTTTT. Encoded protein: CASRGTGRWRNTGELFF.

This sequence joins TRBV6-2 or TRBV6-3 and TRBJ1-5, with D perhaps matching TRBD1 (5 bases). V dropped 4 bases and J dropped 6 bases, with 16 bases sitting between them. The CDR3 extends over 15 amino acids. Germline CDR1 and CDR2: MNHEY and SVGEGT. The CDR3 region has the DNA TGTGCCAGCAGTTCAGCTTCCAGGGTGAGTCAGCCCCAGCATTTT. Translated, it gives CASSSASRVSQPQHF.